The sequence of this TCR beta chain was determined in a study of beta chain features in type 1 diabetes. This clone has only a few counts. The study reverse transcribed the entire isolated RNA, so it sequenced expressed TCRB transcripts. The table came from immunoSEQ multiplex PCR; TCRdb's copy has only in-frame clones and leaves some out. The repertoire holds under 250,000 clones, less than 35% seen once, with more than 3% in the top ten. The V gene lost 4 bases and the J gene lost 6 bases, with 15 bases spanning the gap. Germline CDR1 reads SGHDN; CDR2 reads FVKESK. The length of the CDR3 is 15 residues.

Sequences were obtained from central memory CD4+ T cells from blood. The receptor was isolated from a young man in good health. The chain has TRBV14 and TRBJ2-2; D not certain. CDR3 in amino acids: CASSPSRLGSGELFF. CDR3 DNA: TGTGCCAGCAGCCCCTCGAGATTGGGGTCCGGGGAGCTGTTTTTT. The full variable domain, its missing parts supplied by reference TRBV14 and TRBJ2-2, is EAGVTQFPSHSVIEKGQTVTLRCDPISGHDNLYWYRRVMGKEIKFLLHFVKESKQDESGMPNNRFLAERTGGTYSTLKVQPAELEDSGVYFCASSPSRLGSGELFFGEGSRLTVL.